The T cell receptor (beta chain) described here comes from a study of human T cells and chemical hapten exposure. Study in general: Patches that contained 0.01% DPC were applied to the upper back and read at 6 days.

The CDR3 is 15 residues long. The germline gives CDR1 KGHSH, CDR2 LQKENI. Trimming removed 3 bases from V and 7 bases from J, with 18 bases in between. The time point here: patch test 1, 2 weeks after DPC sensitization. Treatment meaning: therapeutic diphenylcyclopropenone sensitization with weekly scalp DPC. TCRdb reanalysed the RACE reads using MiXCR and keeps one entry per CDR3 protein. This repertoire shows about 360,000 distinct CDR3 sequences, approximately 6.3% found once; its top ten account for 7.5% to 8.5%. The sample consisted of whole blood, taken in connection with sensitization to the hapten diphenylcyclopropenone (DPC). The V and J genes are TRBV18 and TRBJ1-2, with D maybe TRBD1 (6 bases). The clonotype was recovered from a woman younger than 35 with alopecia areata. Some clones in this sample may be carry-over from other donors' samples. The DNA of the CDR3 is TGTGCCAGCTCACCGCCGGGGCCCACAGGGTTTGGCTACACCTTC. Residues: CASSPPGPTGFGYTF.